Shown below are 28 T cell receptor beta chains from a single sample sequenced in a study of blood T cell repertoires in COVID-19. Sequencing used immunoSEQ multiplex PCR; TCRdb keeps in-frame clones, though not all of them. This table has about 140,000 clones, 90% appearing once. The sample taken for sequencing was peripheral blood. The receptors stem from a woman aged 80 or older with acute or convalescent COVID-19.

This clone was recorded only once. This chain links TRBV7-2 with TRBJ1-2; 10 bases are shared with TRBD1. Germline trimming cut 5 bases from V and 6 bases from J; bases unmatched to any gene: 6. This CDR3 is 14 amino acids long. CDR1 is SGHTA, CDR2 FQGNSA, per germline. The CDR3 region has the DNA TGTGCCAGCAGCCCCCGGACAGGGGGACATGGCTACACCTTC. Protein product: CASSPRTGGHGYTF.

This clone was observed a few times. The chain uses TRBV29-1 and TRBJ2-5, with D possibly TRBD2 on 5 matching bases. The germline CDR1 and CDR2 sequences are SQVTM and ANQGSEA. CDR3 length equals 12 residues. Trimming left V 5 bases short and J 5 bases short, with 12 bases between. The CDR3 coding sequence is TGCAGCGTTTCTGAGGGCATCGAGACCCAGTACTTC. It is translated as CSVSEGIETQYF.

This clone has just one count. The V gene is TRBV6-5, the J gene TRBJ2-2; TRBD1 matches at 7 bases. Germline CDR1 is MNHEY and CDR2 is SVGAGI. The CDR3 spans 14 residues. V gave up 11 bases and J gave up 0 bases; unmatched junction bases: 6. The CDR3 loop is CASRQGPNTGELFF. Here the CDR3 DNA reads TGTGCCTCAAGACAGGGACCGAACACCGGGGAGCTGTTTTTT.

The chain links TRBV5-5 to TRBJ1-2; D remains unclear. With 2 bases removed from V and 2 bases from J, the gap between germline ends came to 16 bases. This CDR3 spans 16 amino acids. The germline CDR1 and CDR2 sequences are SGHKS and YYEKEE (reference sequence). The CDR3 sequence is CASSFGSPGANYGYTF. DNA of the CDR3: TGTGCCAGCAGCTTTGGATCTCCCGGAGCGAACTATGGCTACACCTTC.

The chain employs TRBV4-2 and TRBJ1-6, with a weak D call TRBD1 (5 bases). Looked up from germline, CDR1 is LGHNA and CDR2 is YNFKEQ. There are 18 residues in the CDR3. Trimming took off 0 bases at V and 9 bases at J, with 21 bases between the two ends. The CDR3 loop reads CASSQDRPSGQGGSPLHF. The DNA of the CDR3 is TGTGCCAGCAGCCAAGATCGCCCCTCGGGTCAGGGAGGTTCACCCCTCCACTTT.

V gene TRBV28 combines with J gene TRBJ2-5; D uncertain. Trimming removed 8 bases from V and 5 bases from J, with 18 bases in between. This CDR3 region has 14 residues. The germline gives CDR1 MDHEN, CDR2 SYDVKM. The CDR3 sequence is CASGGGRAWETQYF. The CDR3 DNA is TGTGCCAGCGGCGGCGGCAGAGCTTGGGAGACCCAGTACTTC.

This clone was picked up one time. This chain links TRBV3-1 (or the pseudogene TRBV3-2) with TRBJ1-2; 7 bases line up with TRBD1. The CDR3 has 16 residues. The J segment lost 0 bases and the V segment lost 4 bases, leaving 8 bases of the junction unmatched. Germline V gene lookup returns CDR1 LGHDT and CDR2 YNNKEL (reference sequence). CDR3 nucleotide sequence: TGTGCCAGCAGCCGGCACGTTGGGACAGCTAACTATGGCTACACCTTC. It specifies CASSRHVGTANYGYTF.

The V and J genes are TRBV7-2 and TRBJ1-6; D may be TRBD1 (6 bases). With 3 bases removed from V and 5 bases from J, the gap between germline ends came to 11 bases. CDR3 length: 15 amino acids. Germline V gene sequence: CDR1 SGHTA, CDR2 FQGNSA. The CDR3 spells CASSFTGSNNSPLHF. CDR3 coding DNA: TGTGCCAGCAGCTTTACAGGGTCGAATAATTCACCCCTCCACTTT.

The chain's CDR3 is CSVLRGQAMDKTYEQYF. CDR3 coding DNA: TGCAGCGTCCTAAGGGGGCAGGCCATGGACAAAACCTACGAGCAGTACTTC. The rearrangement joins TRBV29-1 to TRBJ2-7, with 7 nucleotides matching TRBD1. Germline lookup yields CDR1 SQVTM and CDR2 ANQGSEA. The CDR3 sequence is 17 residues long. The ends lost 6 bases at V and 2 bases at J; junction bases unmatched: 19.

The chain is built from TRBV30 and TRBJ2-3; 7 bases line up with TRBD1. V lost 4 bases and J lost 1; bases outside the gene matches: 8. Germline lookup yields CDR1 GTSNPN and CDR2 SVGIG (reference sequence). This CDR3 has 15 amino acids. CDR3 bases: TGTGCCTGGAATTTGTTAGGGGGCGGCACAGATACGCAGTATTTT. It encodes CAWNLLGGGTDTQYF.

This clone has only one observation. The chain uses TRBV6-5 and TRBJ2-1; 13 bases fit TRBD2. In germline, CDR1 is MNHEY, CDR2 SVGAGI. V shed 4 bases and J 9 bases; nucleotides not matched to a gene: 3. The CDR3 covers 14 residues. CDR3 region: CASSWTSGGGEQFF. CDR3 DNA sequence: TGTGCCAGCAGTTGGACTAGCGGGGGTGGTGAGCAGTTCTTC.

The chain recombines TRBV5-5 with TRBJ2-5; D is perhaps TRBD2 (5 bases). CDR1 and CDR2 from the germline V gene are SGHKS and YYEKEE (reference sequence). The CDR3 runs to 15 residues. Between the trimmed V and J ends, which lost 0 bases and 7 bases, there was a span of 16 bases. CDR3 sequence (DNA): TGTGCCAGCAGCTTGGCCACGGGAACAGTGTGGACCCAGTACTTC. This gives the protein CASSLATGTVWTQYF.

J is TRBJ2-3 and V is TRBV7-2; D possibly corresponds to TRBD1 (6 bases). Trimming stripped 10 bases from V and 1 base from J, with 18 bases between. Germline V lookup: CDR1 SGHTA, CDR2 FQGNSA. The CDR3 consists of 15 residues. The CDR3 spells CATKLQGSRTDTQYF. The CDR3 bases are TGTGCCACCAAGCTACAGGGCTCCCGCACAGATACGCAGTATTTT.

The chain employs TRBV30 and TRBJ1-2; a weak D match, TRBD1 (5 bases). The V gene lost 7 bases and the J gene lost 5 bases, with 20 bases spanning the gap. Per the germline V gene, CDR1 is GTSNPN and CDR2 is SVGIG (reference sequence). CDR3 length equals 14 residues. The CDR3 coding sequence is TGTGCCTCCTCCACGTGGGGGGTTGTATATGGCTACACCTTC. It yields the protein CASSTWGVVYGYTF.

The chain combines TRBV5-1 with TRBJ1-3, with TRBD1 as a possible D gene (5 bases). The V end lost 0 bases, the J end lost 1 base, and 5 bases lay between the germline ends. The CDR3 has 14 residues. Germline V gene sequence: CDR1 SGHRS, CDR2 YFSETQ. The CDR3: CASSLEGSGNTIYF. The CDR3 DNA sequence: TGCGCCAGCAGCTTGGAGGGGTCTGGAAACACCATATATTTT.

The J gene is TRBJ1-5, the V gene TRBV6-1; unclear D gene. V lost 0 bases, J lost 7 bases, and 16 bases lay in between. This CDR3 has 16 amino acids. The germline V gene has CDR1 MNHNS and CDR2 SASEGT. CDR3 nucleotide sequence: TGTGCCAGCAGTGAAGCGGGAACGGCCACGGGGCAGCCCCAGCATTTT. As protein: CASSEAGTATGQPQHF.

The J gene is TRBJ2-3, the V gene TRBV5-1; D is unresolved. Deletions cut 2 bases from V and 3 bases from J, with 10 bases between. CDR1 and CDR2 (germline): SGHRS, YFSETQ. CDR3 length equals 14 residues. The chain's CDR3 is CASSFYSGTDTQYF. Written as DNA, the CDR3 is TGCGCCAGCAGCTTCTACAGTGGTACAGATACGCAGTATTTT.

The rearrangement links TRBV9 to TRBJ2-4; 8 positions match TRBD1. V was clipped by 4 bases and J by 4 bases; unmatched bases: 7. The CDR3 spans 15 residues. CDR1 is SGDLS, CDR2 YYNGEE, per germline. CDR3 bases: TGTGCCAGCAGCCCGGGGGACAGGCCTAAAAACATTCAGTACTTC. Residues: CASSPGDRPKNIQYF.

The chain carries TRBV20-1 and TRBJ1-1, with D maybe TRBD1 (6 bases). Germline V lookup: CDR1 DFQATT, CDR2 SNEGSKA (reference sequence). Deletions cut 3 bases from V and 8 bases from J, with 19 bases between. The CDR3 has 14 amino acids. This CDR3 reads CSASKAPGAREAFF. In DNA, the CDR3 is TGCAGTGCTAGTAAGGCCCCAGGGGCGCGAGAAGCTTTCTTT.

V is TRBV7-9 and J is TRBJ1-1; D might be TRBD1 (6 bases). CDR3 length equals 14 residues. Germline V gives CDR1 SEHNR, CDR2 FQNEAQ (reference sequence). Trimming stripped 5 bases from V and 3 bases from J, with 13 bases between. The CDR3 loop is CASSPRTDDTEAFF. The CDR3 DNA follows: TGTGCCAGCAGCCCACGGACAGACGACACTGAAGCTTTCTTT.

The chain has TRBV11-2 and TRBJ2-1; 8 bases align to TRBD2. Germline lookup yields CDR1 SGHAT and CDR2 FQNNGV. V shed 5 bases, J shed 8 bases, and the junction held 5 bases outside the gene matches. The CDR3 is 13 amino acids. The CDR3 DNA reads TGTGCCAGCAGCCCGGGGGGGCTCTATGAGCAGTTCTTC. Protein: CASSPGGLYEQFF. Complete variable domain (other parts from reference TRBV11-2 and TRBJ2-1): EAGVAQSPRYKIIEKRQSVAFWCNPISGHATLYWYQQILGQGPKLLIQFQNNGVVDDSQLPKDRFSAERLKGVDSTLKIQPAKLEDSAVYLCASSPGGLYEQFFGPGTRLTVL.

CDR3 in DNA: TGTGCCAGTAGTCCCGGCGGGTATGGCTACACCTTC. It yields the protein CASSPGGYGYTF. The chain uses TRBV19 and TRBJ1-2; D gene unclear. The CDR3 is 12 amino acids. Germline CDR1 reads LNHDA; CDR2 reads SQIVND (reference sequence). The V end was cut by 5 bases, the J end by 5 bases, with 9 bases between.

V usage is TRBV19 and J usage is TRBJ1-6, with 8 nucleotides matching TRBD1. The CDR3 covers 16 residues. Germline V gene sequence: CDR1 LNHDA, CDR2 SQIVND (reference sequence). The ends lost 1 base at V and 9 bases at J; junction bases unmatched: 8. The CDR3 region has the DNA TGTGCCAGTAGTATAGCCCGCGGACAGGGAGGTTCACCCCTCCACTTT. It is translated as CASSIARGQGGSPLHF.

For the CDR3, the DNA is TGTGCCAGCAGCCCTCAGGGGGCTGATGGCTACACCTTC. This codes for CASSPQGADGYTF. The rearrangement links TRBV3-1 (or the pseudogene TRBV3-2) to TRBJ1-2; TRBD1 matches 8 bases. Germline V CDR1 and CDR2: LGHDT, YNNKEL (reference sequence). CDR3 length: 13 residues. V gave up 4 bases and J gave up 6 bases; unmatched junction bases: 4.

The rearrangement uses TRBV19 and TRBJ1-4; D is unresolved. Trimming removed 4 bases at V and 0 bases at J, with 12 bases between. Germline V gives CDR1 LNHDA, CDR2 SQIVND (reference sequence). CDR3 length: 16 amino acids. This chain's CDR3 is CASSSRGFTTNEKLFF. The CDR3 region has the DNA TGTGCCAGTAGTAGTCGAGGGTTTACAACTAATGAAAAACTGTTTTTT.

The chain couples TRBV6-6 to TRBJ2-5, with 7 bases identical to TRBD1. The V gene end was trimmed by 5 bases and the J gene end by 1 base; junction bases not matched to a gene: 7. Per the germline V gene, CDR1 is MNHNY and CDR2 is SVGAGI (reference sequence). The CDR3 has 15 amino acids. In DNA form, the CDR3 reads TGTGCCAGCAGTCCGGGACAGTATAGCCAAGAGACCCAGTACTTC. Its translation is CASSPGQYSQETQYF.

V is TRBV11-2 and J is TRBJ1-2, with D possibly TRBD1 on 6 matching bases. This CDR3 region has 15 residues. V lost 4 bases and J lost 0, with 12 bases in between. Germline CDR1 and CDR2: SGHAT and FQNNGV. The CDR3 DNA reads TGTGCCAGCAGCTCCTCCAGGGGCGCTAACTATGGCTACACCTTC. It codes for CASSSSRGANYGYTF. Supplemented by reference TRBV11-2 and TRBJ1-2, the full variable domain reads EAGVAQSPRYKIIEKRQSVAFWCNPISGHATLYWYQQILGQGPKLLIQFQNNGVVDDSQLPKDRFSAERLKGVDSTLKIQPAKLEDSAVYLCASSSSRGANYGYTFGSGTRLTVV.

V usage is TRBV18 and J usage is TRBJ1-2, with 9 positions matching TRBD1. The CDR3 contains 16 residues. Losses at the gene ends were 0 bases for V and 5 bases for J; bases not matched to a gene: 7. CDR1 KGHSH and CDR2 LQKENI come from the germline V gene. The DNA of the CDR3 is TGTGCCAGCTCACCACCTGGACAGGGGTACGGGTATGGCTACACCTTC. It is translated as CASSPPGQGYGYGYTF. Complete variable domain (other parts from reference TRBV18 and TRBJ1-2): NAGVMQNPRHLVRRRGQEARLRCSPMKGHSHVYWYRQLPEEGLKFMVYLQKENIIDESGMPKERFSAEFPKEGPSILRIQQVVRGDSAAYFCASSPPGQGYGYGYTFGSGTRLTVV.